These 24 T cell receptor beta chains came from one sample sequenced in a study of blood T cell repertoires in COVID-19. Repertoires were generated with immunoSEQ multiplex PCR, while TCRdb's copy carries only in-frame clones and drops some. The data show some 260,000 clones, about 68% seen once. The sequencing sample was made of peripheral blood. The receptors originated from a woman of 80 years or more with acute or convalescent COVID-19.

The chain combines TRBV6-2 or TRBV6-3 with TRBJ2-3, with TRBD2 identical over 10 bases. Germline CDR1 is MNHEY and CDR2 is SVGEGT. The V gene end was trimmed by 0 bases and the J gene end by 8 bases; junction bases not matched to a gene: 5. The CDR3 extends over 15 amino acids. The DNA for the CDR3 is TGTGCCAGCAGTTACTCGGTTCTAGCGGGGGCTACGCAGTATTTT. It is translated as CASSYSVLAGATQYF.

This chain joins TRBV11-3 and TRBJ2-3; D possibly corresponds to TRBD1 (6 bases). Germline V gene sequence: CDR1 SGHNT, CDR2 YENEEA. V was pared by 1 base and J by 8 bases, with 13 bases between. CDR3 length: 14 residues. The DNA of the CDR3 is TGTGCCAGCAGCTTAGGCCAGGGGATGGGTACGCAGTATTTT. It specifies CASSLGQGMGTQYF.

The chain carries TRBV6-5 and TRBJ1-2, with 12 bases identical to TRBD1. The CDR3 has 16 amino acids. CDR1 is MNHEY, CDR2 SVGAGI, per germline. J lost 5 bases, V lost 6 bases, and 10 bases had no gene match. The CDR3 sequence: CASRYGTGGEKYGYTF. CDR3 nucleotides: TGTGCCAGCAGATACGGGACAGGGGGCGAGAAGTATGGCTACACCTTC.

This clone was picked up many times. Other DNA sequences of this sample code for an identical CDR3. The chain links TRBV12-3 or TRBV12-4 to TRBJ1-1; D is undetermined. This CDR3 has 13 amino acids. V was pared by 1 base and J by 1 base, with 4 bases between. The CDR3, as DNA: TGTGCCAGCAGTTTAGGTAAGAACACTGAAGCTTTCTTT. The encoded protein is CASSLGKNTEAFF.

The chain carries TRBV3-1 (or the pseudogene TRBV3-2) and TRBJ1-2; tentative D call: TRBD1 (5 bases). V lost 1 base and J lost 1, with 10 bases in between. CDR1 is LGHDT, CDR2 YNNKEL, per germline (reference sequence). The CDR3 is 15 residues long. This CDR3 reads CASSQVSGGNYGYTF. CDR3 in DNA: TGTGCCAGCAGCCAAGTTTCGGGGGGTAACTATGGCTACACCTTC.

The chain carries TRBV3-1 (or the pseudogene TRBV3-2) and TRBJ2-5; D gene uncertain. CDR1 and CDR2 from the germline V gene are LGHDT and YNNKEL (reference sequence). This CDR3 is 11 amino acids long. Trimming left V 5 bases short and J 5 bases short, with 6 bases between. CDR3 coding DNA: TGTGCCAGCAGCATCCGGGAGACCCAGTACTTC. As protein: CASSIRETQYF.

V gene TRBV3-1 (or the pseudogene TRBV3-2) combines with J gene TRBJ2-7; maybe TRBD2 (6 bases). The germline V and J ends were trimmed by 2 bases and 0 bases, with 11 bases remaining between them. This CDR3 spans 15 amino acids. CDR1 is LGHDT and CDR2 is YNNKEL in the germline V gene (reference sequence). The CDR3 protein is CASSQSGAGSYEQYF. In DNA, the CDR3 is TGTGCCAGCAGCCAATCGGGAGCGGGCTCCTACGAGCAGTACTTC.

J is TRBJ1-2 and V is TRBV27; D perhaps matches TRBD1 (6 bases). The germline CDR1 and CDR2 sequences are MNHEY and SMNVEV (reference sequence). This CDR3 is built from 12 residues. Trimming stripped 7 bases from V and 7 bases from J, with 13 bases between. The CDR3 DNA follows: TGTGCCAGCAAGACAGGTATCGGTGGCTACACCTTC. Protein: CASKTGIGGYTF.

J is TRBJ2-5 and V is TRBV5-1, with 8 bases matching TRBD1. CDR1 and CDR2 (germline): SGHRS, YFSETQ. Germline trimming cut 0 bases from V and 4 bases from J; bases unmatched to any gene: 11. The CDR3 length is 17 residues. The CDR3 spells CASSLVQGARGRETQYF. Here the CDR3 DNA reads TGCGCCAGCAGCTTGGTGCAGGGGGCCAGAGGTAGAGAGACCCAGTACTTC.

The rearrangement links TRBV23-1 to TRBJ1-3; D unclear. TRBV23-1 is an ORF, with its function uncertain. Trimming pared 0 bases from V and 0 bases from J, leaving 9 bases between. This CDR3 is built from 16 residues. CDR3 sequence: CASSQSFGSSGNTIYF. In DNA form, the CDR3 reads TGCGCCAGCAGTCAATCCTTTGGCAGCTCTGGAAACACCATATATTTT.

The chain joins TRBV6-5 to TRBJ2-2; 9 bases align to TRBD1. Per germline, CDR1 MNHEY and CDR2 SVGAGI. The CDR3 spans 15 residues. Unmatched junction bases numbered 11, after V lost 6 bases and J lost 9 bases. DNA of the CDR3: TGTGCCAGCAGGGAGGGACAGGGCATGAACTGGGAGCTGTTTTTT. The encoded protein is CASREGQGMNWELFF.

This chain links TRBV29-1 with TRBJ1-1, with 7 bases identical to TRBD1. Germline V gene lookup returns CDR1 SQVTM and CDR2 ANQGSEA. The CDR3 is 13 residues long. The ends lost 7 bases at V and 0 bases at J; junction bases unmatched: 5. The CDR3 loop reads CSEHRGVNTEAFF. The CDR3 region has the DNA TGCAGCGAACACAGGGGCGTGAACACTGAAGCTTTCTTT.

The table lists this clone with a few counts. The chain is built from TRBV19 and TRBJ2-3, with 8 bases fitting TRBD2. CDR1 and CDR2 (germline): LNHDA, SQIVND (reference sequence). This CDR3 is built from 16 residues. J was trimmed by 6 bases and V by 6 bases; bases with no gene match: 14. CDR3 sequence: CASRGLRAGGGDTQYF. DNA of the CDR3: TGTGCCAGTAGAGGATTAAGGGCGGGAGGAGGGGATACGCAGTATTTT. Drawing the rest from reference TRBV19 and TRBJ2-3, the complete variable domain is DGGITQSPKYLFRKEGQNVTLSCEQNLNHDAMYWYRQDPGQGLRLIYYSQIVNDFQKGDIAEGYSVSREKKESFPLTVTSAQKNPTAFYLCASRGLRAGGGDTQYFGPGTRLTVL.

A word on this clone: Distinct nucleotide sequences in the sample also encode this CDR3. The chain links TRBV20-1 to TRBJ1-2; 8 positions agree with TRBD1. Germline CDR1 reads DFQATT; CDR2 reads SNEGSKA (reference sequence). The CDR3 runs to 14 residues. The ends lost 3 bases at V and 5 bases at J; junction bases unmatched: 8. CDR3 coding DNA: TGCAGTGCTAGTTCCGGGACAGGTCGGTATGGCTACACCTTC. Encoded protein: CSASSGTGRYGYTF.

The rearrangement joins TRBV7-8 to TRBJ1-3; D uncertain. V lost 5 bases to trimming and J lost 0 bases, with 11 bases between them. CDR1 and CDR2 (germline): SGHVS, FQNEAQ. The CDR3 length is 15 residues. CDR3 nucleotide sequence: TGTGCCAGCAGCCCCCGAGAGATCTCTGGAAACACCATATATTTT. It encodes CASSPREISGNTIYF.

The V and J genes are TRBV3-1 (or the pseudogene TRBV3-2) and TRBJ1-2; 9 nucleotides agree with TRBD1. CDR3 length equals 17 residues. CDR1 LGHDT and CDR2 YNNKEL come from the germline V gene (reference sequence). Trimming removed 0 bases from V and 0 bases from J; junction bases left unmatched: 5. CDR3 coding DNA: TGTGCCAGCAGCCAAGATCAGACAGGGGGAGCTAACTATGGCTACACCTTC. Its protein is CASSQDQTGGANYGYTF.

This clone was seen only once. V and J are TRBV11-2 and TRBJ1-1; a possible D gene is TRBD1 (5 bases). Germline CDR1 is SGHAT and CDR2 is FQNNGV. V was pared by 6 bases and J by 6 bases, with 20 bases between. The CDR3 extends over 15 amino acids. CDR3: CASRRPGLRTSEAFF. In nucleotides, the CDR3 is TGTGCCAGCAGGAGACCGGGACTCCGTACCTCTGAAGCTTTCTTT.

The chain carries TRBV23-1 and TRBJ2-2; TRBD1 might be the D (5 bases). TRBV23-1 is an open reading frame whose function is uncertain. The V end lost 1 base, the J end lost 0 bases, and 21 bases lay between the germline ends. The CDR3 consists of 20 residues. CDR3: CASSQLIGGHSSPNTGELFF. CDR3 bases: TGCGCCAGCAGTCAATTGATCGGTGGACATAGTTCCCCGAACACCGGGGAGCTGTTTTTT.

The chain carries TRBV7-2 and TRBJ2-3, with D tentatively TRBD1 (5 bases). The germline V gene encodes CDR1 SGHTA and CDR2 FQGNSA. This CDR3 comprises 15 residues. Trimming cost V 7 bases and J 4 bases, with 18 bases left between them. In DNA form, the CDR3 reads TGTGCCAGCATCCCCAGTTCAAGGGGTCCAGATACGCAGTATTTT. As protein: CASIPSSRGPDTQYF. Complete variable domain (other parts from reference TRBV7-2 and TRBJ2-3): GAGVSQSPSNKVTEKGKDVELRCDPISGHTALYWYRQSLGQGLEFLIYFQGNSAPDKSGLPSDRFSAERTGGSVSTLTIQRTQQEDSAVYLCASIPSSRGPDTQYFGPGTRLTVL.

The chain carries TRBV4-1 and TRBJ2-7, with TRBD2 matching 7 bases. Trimming took 4 bases from V and 7 from J; bases not matched to a gene: 7. The CDR3 loop spans 13 amino acids. Germline V gives CDR1 MGHRA, CDR2 YSYEKL. CDR3 nucleotides: TGCGCCAGCAGCCGGGGGGACTATAATGAGCAGTACTTC. Protein: CASSRGDYNEQYF.

The chain joins TRBV27 to TRBJ1-6; 9 bases map to TRBD1. After removal of 6 bases from V and 7 bases from J, the junction contained 4 bases not matched to a gene. Germline V lookup: CDR1 MNHEY, CDR2 SMNVEV (reference sequence). The CDR3 runs 14 residues. The CDR3 is CASSRDRVNSPLHF. DNA of the CDR3: TGTGCCAGCAGCAGGGACAGGGTGAATTCACCCCTCCACTTT.

The V gene is TRBV15, the J gene TRBJ2-7; 11 nucleotides agree with TRBD1. Per the germline V gene, CDR1 is LNHNV and CDR2 is YYDKDF (reference sequence). The CDR3 runs to 14 residues. V gave up 5 bases and J gave up 2 bases; unmatched junction bases: 2. CDR3 loop: CATSWGQGAYEQYF. In nucleotides, the CDR3 is TGTGCCACCAGCTGGGGACAGGGGGCCTACGAGCAGTACTTC.

The rearrangement links TRBV4-3 to TRBJ1-5; D is undetermined. V lost 0 bases to trimming and J lost 1 base, with 7 bases between them. The CDR3 spans 15 residues. The germline V gene encodes CDR1 LGHNA and CDR2 YSLEER. CDR3 bases: TGCGCCAGCAGCCAAGATCTACAGAGCAATCAGCCCCAGCATTTT. Its translation: CASSQDLQSNQPQHF.

The V gene is TRBV5-1, the J gene TRBJ1-2, with a possible D match to TRBD1 (5 bases). V was shortened by 5 bases and J by 1 base, with 9 bases between the two germline ends. The CDR3 runs to 13 residues. The germline gives CDR1 SGHRS, CDR2 YFSETQ. The CDR3 DNA is TGCGCCAGCAGTTTCGACAGTAACTATGGCTACACCTTC. Amino acids: CASSFDSNYGYTF.